This T cell receptor beta chain was sequenced for a study of T cells and Merkel cell carcinoma outcomes. V lost 7 bases to trimming and J lost 11 bases, with 18 bases between them. Germline-derived CDR1 and CDR2 are MNHEY and SVGAGI. This CDR3 comprises 13 residues. Turning to this clone: What it binds is unknown.

Study-wide points: Merkel cell carcinoma outcomes were reportedly predicted by repertoire and T-cell density.

Libraries were prepared by immunoSEQ multiplex PCR; TCRdb keeps only in-frame clonotypes and omits some of them. Counted here are around 4,200 clones, 85% to 95% occurring once; the ten biggest clones make up 1.5% to 2%. This rearrangement joins TRBV6-5 to TRBJ1-5; possible D gene TRBD1, 6 bases. The sample was tumor tissue from Merkel cell carcinoma. The clonotype originates from a human donor with Merkel cell carcinoma. The chain's CDR3 is CASTNGGGQSQHF. The CDR3 DNA reads as TGTGCCAGCACCAACGGAGGGGGGCAGTCCCAGCATTTT.